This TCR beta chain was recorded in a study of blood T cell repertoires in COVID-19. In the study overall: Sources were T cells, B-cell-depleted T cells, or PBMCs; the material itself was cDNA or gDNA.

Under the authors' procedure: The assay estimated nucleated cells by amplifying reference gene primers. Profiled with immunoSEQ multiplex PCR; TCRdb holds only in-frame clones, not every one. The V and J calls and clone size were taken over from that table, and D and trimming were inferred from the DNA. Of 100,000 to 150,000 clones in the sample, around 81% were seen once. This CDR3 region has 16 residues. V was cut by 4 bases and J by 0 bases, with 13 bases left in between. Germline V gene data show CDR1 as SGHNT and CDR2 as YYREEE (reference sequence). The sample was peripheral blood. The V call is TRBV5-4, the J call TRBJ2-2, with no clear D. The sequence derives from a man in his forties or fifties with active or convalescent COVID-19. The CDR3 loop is CASSPLSQTNTGELFF. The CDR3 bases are TGTGCCAGCAGCCCCCTGTCACAGACGAACACCGGGGAGCTGTTTTTT.